This T cell receptor beta chain emerged from a study of blood T cell repertoires in COVID-19. Study at large: COVID-19 samples from acute and convalescent phases originated in the United States, Italy and Spain.

CDR3 length equals 19 residues. The germline gives CDR1 WNHNN, CDR2 SYGVQD (reference sequence). Trimming removed 9 bases from V and 3 bases from J, with 33 bases in between. The protocol was immunoSEQ multiplex PCR, while the TCRdb copy is restricted to in-frame clones and leaves out a portion. Of roughly 150,000 clones listed, about four fifths are singletons. This TCR came from a woman aged 80 or over with COVID-19, enrolled during active disease. Sequenced material: peripheral blood. V is TRBV10-1 and J is TRBJ2-7; D is perhaps TRBD2 (7 bases). The CDR3 loop reads CAREGGDNYQRPLNYEQYF. CDR3 DNA: TGCGCCAGAGAGGGGGGGGATAATTACCAGAGACCTTTGAACTACGAGCAGTACTTC.